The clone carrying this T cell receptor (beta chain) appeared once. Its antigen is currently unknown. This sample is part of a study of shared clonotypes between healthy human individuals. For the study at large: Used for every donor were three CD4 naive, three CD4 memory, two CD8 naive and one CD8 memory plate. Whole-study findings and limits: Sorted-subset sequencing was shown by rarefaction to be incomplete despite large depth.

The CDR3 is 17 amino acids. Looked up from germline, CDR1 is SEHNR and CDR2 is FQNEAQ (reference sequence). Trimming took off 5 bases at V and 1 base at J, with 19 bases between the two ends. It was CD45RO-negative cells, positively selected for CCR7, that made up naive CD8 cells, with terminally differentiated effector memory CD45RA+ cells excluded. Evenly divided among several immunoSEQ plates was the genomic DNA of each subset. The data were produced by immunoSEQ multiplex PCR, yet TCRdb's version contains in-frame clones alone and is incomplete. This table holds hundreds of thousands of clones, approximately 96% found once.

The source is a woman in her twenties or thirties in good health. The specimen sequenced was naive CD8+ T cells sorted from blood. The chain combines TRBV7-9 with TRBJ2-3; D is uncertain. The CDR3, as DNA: TGTGCCAGCAGCCCTACTTCGGGTTGGCTCCGCACAGATACGCAGTATTTT. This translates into CASSPTSGWLRTDTQYF.